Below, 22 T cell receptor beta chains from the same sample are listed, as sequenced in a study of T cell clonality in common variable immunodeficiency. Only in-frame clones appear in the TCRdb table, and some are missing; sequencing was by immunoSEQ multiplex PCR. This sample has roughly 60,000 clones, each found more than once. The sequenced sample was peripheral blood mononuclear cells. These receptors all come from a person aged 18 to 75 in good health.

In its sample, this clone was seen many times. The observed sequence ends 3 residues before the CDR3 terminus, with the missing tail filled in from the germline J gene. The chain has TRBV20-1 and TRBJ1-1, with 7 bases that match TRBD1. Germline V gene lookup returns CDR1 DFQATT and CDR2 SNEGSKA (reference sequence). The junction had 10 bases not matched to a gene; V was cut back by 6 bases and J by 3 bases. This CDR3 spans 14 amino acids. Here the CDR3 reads CSASTGTAHTEAFF. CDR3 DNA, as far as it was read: TGCAGTGCATCGACCGGGACAGCACACACTGAA.

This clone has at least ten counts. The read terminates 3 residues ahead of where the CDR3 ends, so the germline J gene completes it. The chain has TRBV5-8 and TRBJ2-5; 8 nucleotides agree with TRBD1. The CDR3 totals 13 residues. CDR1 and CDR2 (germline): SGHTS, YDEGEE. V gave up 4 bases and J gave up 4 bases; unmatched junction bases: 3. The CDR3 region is CASSTGQGETQYF. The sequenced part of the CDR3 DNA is TGTGCCAGCAGCACAGGACAGGGAGAGACC. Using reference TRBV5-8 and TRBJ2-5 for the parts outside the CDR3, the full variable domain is EAGVTQSPTHLIKTRGQQATLRCSPISGHTSVYWYQQALGLGLQFLLWYDEGEERNRGNFPPRFSGRQFPNYSSELNVNALELEDSALYLCASSTGQGETQYFGPGTRLLVL.

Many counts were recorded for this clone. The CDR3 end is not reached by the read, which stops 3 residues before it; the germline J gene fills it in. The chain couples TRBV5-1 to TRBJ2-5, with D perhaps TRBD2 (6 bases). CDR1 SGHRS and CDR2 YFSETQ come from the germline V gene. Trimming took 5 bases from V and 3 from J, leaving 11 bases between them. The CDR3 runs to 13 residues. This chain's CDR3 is CASRGGREETQYF. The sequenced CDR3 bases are TGCGCCAGCAGGGGAGGCAGGGAAGAGACC.

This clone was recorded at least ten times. The covered CDR3 bases are TGTGCCAGCAGCCCGTGGACTAGCGGGAGGTCAGATACG. Translated, it gives CASSPWTSGRSDT. The entire CDR3 protein reads CASSPWTSGRSDTQYF. V gene TRBV12-3 or TRBV12-4 combines with J gene TRBJ2-3; 14 bases line up with TRBD2. The CDR3 extends 3 residues past the end of the read, so its final part is completed from the germline J gene. The CDR3 is 16 residues long. The trim removed 6 bases at V and 4 bases at J, leaving 6 bases unmatched.

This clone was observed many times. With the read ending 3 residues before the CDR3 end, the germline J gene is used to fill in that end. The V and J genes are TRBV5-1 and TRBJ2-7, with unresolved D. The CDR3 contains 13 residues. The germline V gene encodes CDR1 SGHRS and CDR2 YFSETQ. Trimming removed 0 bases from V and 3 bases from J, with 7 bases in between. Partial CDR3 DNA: TGCGCCAGCAGCTTGGGTGACTTCTACGAG. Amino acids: CASSLGDFYE. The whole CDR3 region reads CASSLGDFYEQYF.

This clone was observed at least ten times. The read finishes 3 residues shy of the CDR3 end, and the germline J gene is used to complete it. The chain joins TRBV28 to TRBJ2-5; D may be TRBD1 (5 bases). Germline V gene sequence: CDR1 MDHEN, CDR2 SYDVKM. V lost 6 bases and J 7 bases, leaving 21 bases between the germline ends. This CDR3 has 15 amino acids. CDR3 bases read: TGTGCCAGCAGAATTAGGACACCCCGGTCGTGGACC. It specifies CASRIRTPRSWT. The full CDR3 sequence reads CASRIRTPRSWTQYF.

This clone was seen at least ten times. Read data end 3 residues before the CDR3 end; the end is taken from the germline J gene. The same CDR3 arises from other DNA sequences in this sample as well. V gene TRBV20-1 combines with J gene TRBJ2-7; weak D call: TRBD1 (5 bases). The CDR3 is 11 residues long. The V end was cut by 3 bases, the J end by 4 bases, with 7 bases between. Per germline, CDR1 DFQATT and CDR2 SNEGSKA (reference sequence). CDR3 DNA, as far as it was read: TGCAGTGCTAGGGACACATACGAG. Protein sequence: CSARDTYE. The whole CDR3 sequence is CSARDTYEQYF.

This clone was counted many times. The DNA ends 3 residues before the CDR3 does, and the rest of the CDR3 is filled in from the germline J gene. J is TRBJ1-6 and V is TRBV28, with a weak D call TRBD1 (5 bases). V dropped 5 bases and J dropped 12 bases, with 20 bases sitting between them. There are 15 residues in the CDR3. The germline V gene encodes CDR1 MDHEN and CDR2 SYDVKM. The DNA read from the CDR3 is TGTGCCAGCAGTCCCGAAGGGGATGCTTTGATACCC. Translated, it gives CASSPEGDALIP. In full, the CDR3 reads CASSPEGDALIPLHF.

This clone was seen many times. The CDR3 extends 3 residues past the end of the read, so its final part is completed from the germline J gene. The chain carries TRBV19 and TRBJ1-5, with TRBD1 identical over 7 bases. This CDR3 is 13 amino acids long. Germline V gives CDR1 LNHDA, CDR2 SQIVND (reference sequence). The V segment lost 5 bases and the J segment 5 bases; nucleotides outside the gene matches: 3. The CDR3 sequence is CASSDRADQPQHF. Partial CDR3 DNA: TGTGCCAGTAGTGACAGGGCCGATCAGCCC.

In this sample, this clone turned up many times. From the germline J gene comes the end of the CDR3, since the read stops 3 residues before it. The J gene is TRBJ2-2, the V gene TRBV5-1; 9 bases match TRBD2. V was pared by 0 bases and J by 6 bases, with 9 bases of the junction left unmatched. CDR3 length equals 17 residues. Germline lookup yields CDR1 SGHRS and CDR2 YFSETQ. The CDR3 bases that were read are TGCGCCAGCAGCTTGGTCGGCGGGAGGGCCGGGGCCGGGGAG. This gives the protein CASSLVGGRAGAGE. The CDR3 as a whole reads CASSLVGGRAGAGELFF.

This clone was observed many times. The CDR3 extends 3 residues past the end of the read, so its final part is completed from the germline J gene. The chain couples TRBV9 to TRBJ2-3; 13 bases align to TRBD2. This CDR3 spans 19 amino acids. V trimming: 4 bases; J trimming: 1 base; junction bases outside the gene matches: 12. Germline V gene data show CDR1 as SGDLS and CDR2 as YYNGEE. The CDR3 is CASSPEGLAGRVGTDTQYF. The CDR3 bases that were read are TGTGCCAGCAGCCCCGAGGGACTAGCGGGACGAGTCGGCACAGATACG. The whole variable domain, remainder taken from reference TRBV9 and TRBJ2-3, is DSGVTQTPKHLITATGQRVTLRCSPRSGDLSVYWYQQSLDQGLQFLIQYYNGEERAKGNILERFSAQQFPDLHSELNLSSLELGDSALYFCASSPEGLAGRVGTDTQYFGPGTRLTVL.

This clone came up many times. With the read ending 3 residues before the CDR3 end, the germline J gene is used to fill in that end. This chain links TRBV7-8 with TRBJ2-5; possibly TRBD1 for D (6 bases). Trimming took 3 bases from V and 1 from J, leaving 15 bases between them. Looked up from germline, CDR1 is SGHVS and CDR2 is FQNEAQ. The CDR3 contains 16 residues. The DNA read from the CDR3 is TGTGCCAGCAGCTTGGACAGTCAGGGGACCCAAGAGACC. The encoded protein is CASSLDSQGTQET. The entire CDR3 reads CASSLDSQGTQETQYF. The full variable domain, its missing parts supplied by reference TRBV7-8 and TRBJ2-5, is GAGVSQSPRYKVAKRGQDVALRCDPISGHVSLFWYQQALGQGPEFLTYFQNEAQLDKSGLPSDRFFAERPEGSVSTLKIQRTQQEDSAVYLCASSLDSQGTQETQYFGPGTRLLVL.

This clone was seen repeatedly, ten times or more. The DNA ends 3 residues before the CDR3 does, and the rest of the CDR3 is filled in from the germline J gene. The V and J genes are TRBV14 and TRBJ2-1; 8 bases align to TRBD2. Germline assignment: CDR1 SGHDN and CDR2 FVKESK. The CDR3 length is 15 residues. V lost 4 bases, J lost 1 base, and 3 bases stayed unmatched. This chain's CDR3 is CASSPLAESYNEQFF. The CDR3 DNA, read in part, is TGTGCCAGCAGCCCACTAGCGGAGTCCTACAATGAG. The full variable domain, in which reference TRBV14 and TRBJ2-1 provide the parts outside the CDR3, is EAGVTQFPSHSVIEKGQTVTLRCDPISGHDNLYWYRRVMGKEIKFLLHFVKESKQDESGMPNNRFLAERTGGTYSTLKVQPAELEDSGVYFCASSPLAESYNEQFFGPGTRLTVL.

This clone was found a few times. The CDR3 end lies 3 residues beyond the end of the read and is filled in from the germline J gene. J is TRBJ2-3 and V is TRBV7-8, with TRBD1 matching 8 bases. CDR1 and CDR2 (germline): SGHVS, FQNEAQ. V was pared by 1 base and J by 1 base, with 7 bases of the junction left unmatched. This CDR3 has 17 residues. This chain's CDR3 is CASSLGVPGQGTDTQYF. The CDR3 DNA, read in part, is TGTGCCAGCAGCTTAGGGGTGCCGGGACAGGGCACAGATACG.

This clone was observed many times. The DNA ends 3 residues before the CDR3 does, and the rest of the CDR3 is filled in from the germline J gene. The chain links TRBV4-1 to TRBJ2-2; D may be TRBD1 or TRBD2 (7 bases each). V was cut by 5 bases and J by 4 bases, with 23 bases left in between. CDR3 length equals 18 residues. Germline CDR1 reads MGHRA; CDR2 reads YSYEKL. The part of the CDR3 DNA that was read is TGCGCCAGCAGCTCAAGAGGGGGCGGGAGCTCAAGCACCGGGGAG. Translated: CASSSRGGGSSSTGE. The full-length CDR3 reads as CASSSRGGGSSSTGELFF.

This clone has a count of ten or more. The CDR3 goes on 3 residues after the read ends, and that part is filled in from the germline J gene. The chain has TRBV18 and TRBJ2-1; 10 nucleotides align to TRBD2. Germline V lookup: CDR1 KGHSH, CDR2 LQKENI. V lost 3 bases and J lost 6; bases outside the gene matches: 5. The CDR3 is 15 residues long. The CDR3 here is CASSPLAGVANEQFF. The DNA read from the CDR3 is TGTGCCAGCTCACCTCTAGCGGGAGTTGCCAATGAG.

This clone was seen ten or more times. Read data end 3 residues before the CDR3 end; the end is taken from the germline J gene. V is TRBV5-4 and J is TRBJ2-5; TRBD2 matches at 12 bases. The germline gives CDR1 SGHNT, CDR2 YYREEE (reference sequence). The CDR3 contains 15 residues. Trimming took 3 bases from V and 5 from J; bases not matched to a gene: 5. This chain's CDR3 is CASSSTSGSGETQYF. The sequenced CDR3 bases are TGTGCCAGCAGCTCGACTAGCGGGAGTGGGGAGACC.

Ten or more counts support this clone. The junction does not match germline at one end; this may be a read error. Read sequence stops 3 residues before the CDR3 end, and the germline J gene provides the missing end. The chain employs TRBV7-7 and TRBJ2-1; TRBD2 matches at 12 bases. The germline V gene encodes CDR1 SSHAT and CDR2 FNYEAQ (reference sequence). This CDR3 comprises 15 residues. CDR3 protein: CASSRLAGGAGEQFF. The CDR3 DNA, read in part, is TGTGCTAGCAGCCGGCTAGCGGGAGGGGCGGGTGAG.

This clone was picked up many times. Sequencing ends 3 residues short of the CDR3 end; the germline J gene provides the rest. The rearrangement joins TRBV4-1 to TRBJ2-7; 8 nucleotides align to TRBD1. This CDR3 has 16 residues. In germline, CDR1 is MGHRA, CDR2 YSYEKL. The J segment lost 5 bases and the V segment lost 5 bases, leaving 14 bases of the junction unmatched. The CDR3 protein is CASSNHDRGRPNEQYF. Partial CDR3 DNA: TGCGCCAGCAGCAATCATGACAGGGGAAGGCCCAACGAG.

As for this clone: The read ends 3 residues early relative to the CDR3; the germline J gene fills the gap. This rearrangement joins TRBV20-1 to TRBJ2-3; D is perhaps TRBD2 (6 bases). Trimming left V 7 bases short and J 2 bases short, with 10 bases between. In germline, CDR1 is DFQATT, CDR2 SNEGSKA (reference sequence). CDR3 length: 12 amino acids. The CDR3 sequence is CSGAGTTDTQYF. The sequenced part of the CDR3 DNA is TGCAGTGGAGCGGGCACCACAGATACG.

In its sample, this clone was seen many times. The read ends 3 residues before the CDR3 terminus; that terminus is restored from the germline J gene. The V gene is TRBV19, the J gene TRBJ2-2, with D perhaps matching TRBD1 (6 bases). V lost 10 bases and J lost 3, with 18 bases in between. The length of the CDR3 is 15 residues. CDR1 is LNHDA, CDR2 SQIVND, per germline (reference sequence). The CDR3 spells CATDPGGGDTGELFF. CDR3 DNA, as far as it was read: TGTGCCACCGATCCTGGTGGGGGCGACACCGGGGAG.

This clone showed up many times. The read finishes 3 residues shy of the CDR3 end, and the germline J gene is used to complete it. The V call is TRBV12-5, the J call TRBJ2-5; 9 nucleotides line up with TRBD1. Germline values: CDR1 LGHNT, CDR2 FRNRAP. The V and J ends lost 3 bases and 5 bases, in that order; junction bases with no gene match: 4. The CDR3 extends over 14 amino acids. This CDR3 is CASGFTGGSETQYF. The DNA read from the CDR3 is TGTGCTAGTGGTTTTACAGGGGGCAGTGAGACC.